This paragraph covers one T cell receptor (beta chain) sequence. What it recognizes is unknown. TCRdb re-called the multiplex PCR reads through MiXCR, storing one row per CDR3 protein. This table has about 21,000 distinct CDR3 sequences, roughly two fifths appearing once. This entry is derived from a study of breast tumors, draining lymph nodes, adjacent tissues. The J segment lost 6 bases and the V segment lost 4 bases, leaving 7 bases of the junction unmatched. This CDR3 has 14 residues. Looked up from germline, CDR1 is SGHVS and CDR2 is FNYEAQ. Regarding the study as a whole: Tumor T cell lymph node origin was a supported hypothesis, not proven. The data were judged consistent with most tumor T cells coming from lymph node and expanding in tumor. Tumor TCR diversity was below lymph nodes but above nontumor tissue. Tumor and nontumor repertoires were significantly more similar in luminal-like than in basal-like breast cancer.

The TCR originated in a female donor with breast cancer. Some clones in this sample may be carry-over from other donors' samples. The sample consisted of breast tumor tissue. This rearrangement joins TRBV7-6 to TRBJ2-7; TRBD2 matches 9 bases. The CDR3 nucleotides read TGTGCCAGCAGCTCACGCGGGGGGGCAGGCGAGCAGTACTTC. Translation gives CASSSRGGAGEQYF. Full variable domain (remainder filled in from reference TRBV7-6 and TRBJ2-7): GAGVSQSPRYKVTKRGQDVALRCDPISGHVSLYWYRQALGQGPEFLTYFNYEAQQDKSGLPNDRFSAERPEGSISTLTIQRTEQRDSAMYRCASSSRGGAGEQYFGPGTRLTVT.